This T cell receptor (beta chain) was retrieved from a study of blood T cell repertoires in COVID-19. As for the study in general: Acute and convalescent COVID-19 specimens originated in the United States, Italy and Spain.

As processed by the authors: Scientists estimated how many nucleated cells there were by amplifying reference gene primers. Generated by immunoSEQ multiplex PCR, the TCRdb table keeps only in-frame clones and is missing some. D and trimming come from the DNA, and the V and J calls and clone size come from that table. The sample yields some 160,000 clones, 80% to 85% seen once. This CDR3 is 16 amino acids long. Germline V CDR1 and CDR2: SGHAT, FQNNGV. With V trimmed by 3 bases and J by 8 bases, 10 bases remained unmatched. This chain joins TRBV11-2 and TRBJ1-1, with 12 bases fitting TRBD1. The receptor was isolated from a man between 65 and 80 years old with active or convalescent COVID-19. Sequenced sample: peripheral blood. The CDR3 reads CASSLVLGQGALEAFF. CDR3 in DNA: TGTGCCAGCAGCTTGGTTTTGGGACAGGGGGCCTTAGAAGCTTTCTTT.